What follows are 27 T cell receptor beta chains derived from one specimen sequenced in a study of T cell responses to AZD1222 COVID-19 vaccine. The assay was immunoSEQ multiplex PCR, and TCRdb's table has in-frame clones only and misses some. The repertoire consists of 75,000 to 95,000 clones, with about 88% occurring once and the leading ten covering roughly a tenth. Sequencing was performed on peripheral blood, taken on day 0 of AZD1222 vaccination. All receptors come from an adult in good health.

The gene calls are TRBV20-1 and TRBJ1-1; D uncertain. This CDR3 region has 11 residues. V gave up 7 bases and J gave up 5 bases, with 11 bases separating them. CDR1 and CDR2 (germline): DFQATT, SNEGSKA (reference sequence). The CDR3 bases are TGCAGTGGGCCGATGAGGACTGAAGCTTTCTTT. Protein sequence: CSGPMRTEAFF.

V gene TRBV5-1 combines with J gene TRBJ2-7, with 9 bases identical to TRBD1. Trimming at V came to 4 bases and at J to 1 base, leaving 6 bases not matched to a gene. Germline V gives CDR1 SGHRS, CDR2 YFSETQ. The CDR3 is made up of 15 amino acids. This CDR3 is CASSRGQGESYEQYV. The CDR3, as DNA: TGCGCCAGCAGCCGGGGACAGGGAGAATCCTACGAGCAGTACGTC.

V and J are TRBV4-1 and TRBJ1-1; 8 nucleotides agree with TRBD1. Germline CDR1 and CDR2: MGHRA and YSYEKL. The CDR3 is 15 amino acids. V was clipped by 4 bases and J by 0 bases; unmatched bases: 4. Written as DNA, the CDR3 is TGCGCCAGCAGCCGCGGACAGGGCCTGAACACTGAAGCTTTCTTT. Protein sequence: CASSRGQGLNTEAFF.

The chain's CDR3 is CSVVWGDVSDSPLHF. CDR3 in DNA: TGCAGCGTTGTTTGGGGGGATGTGTCTGATTCACCCCTCCACTTT. This chain connects TRBV29-1 to TRBJ1-6; perhaps TRBD1 as D (5 bases). This CDR3 has 15 amino acids. Germline lookup yields CDR1 SQVTM and CDR2 ANQGSEA. The V end lost 4 bases, the J end lost 8 bases, and 18 bases lay between the germline ends.

The chain carries TRBV28 and TRBJ1-4, with 11 bases matching TRBD1. Germline loops: CDR1 MDHEN, CDR2 SYDVKM. The CDR3 has 15 amino acids. The V and J ends lost 8 bases and 6 bases, in that order; junction bases with no gene match: 8. The CDR3: CASFGTGGPHEKLFF. In DNA form, the CDR3 reads TGTGCCAGCTTCGGGACAGGGGGGCCTCATGAAAAACTGTTTTTT.

V is TRBV9 and J is TRBJ2-2; no clear D gene. In germline, CDR1 is SGDLS, CDR2 YYNGEE. The CDR3 sequence is 14 residues long. V gave up 3 bases and J gave up 5 bases, with 11 bases separating them. The CDR3 region is CASSAHPRTGELFF. CDR3 bases: TGTGCCAGCAGCGCCCATCCTAGGACCGGGGAGCTGTTTTTT.

This clone was recorded only once. V and J are TRBV5-8 and TRBJ1-2, with unresolved D. The CDR3 has 15 residues. V lost 1 base to trimming and J lost 8 bases, with 18 bases between them. Germline CDR1 and CDR2: SGHTS and YDEGEE. The chain's CDR3 is CASSLSAGRMMGYTF. In nucleotides, the CDR3 is TGTGCCAGCAGCTTGTCGGCAGGTCGGATGATGGGCTACACCTTC.

The table lists this clone with a count of one. The V and J genes are TRBV3-1 (or the pseudogene TRBV3-2) and TRBJ2-3; D possibly matches TRBD1 or TRBD2 (7 bases each). Trimming stripped 2 bases from V and 11 bases from J, with 20 bases between. The germline V gene has CDR1 LGHDT and CDR2 YNNKEL (reference sequence). The CDR3 is 15 amino acids. CDR3 bases: TGTGCCAGCAGCCAAAGTCTGGCCCCAGGGGGGGAGCAGTATTTT. This gives the protein CASSQSLAPGGEQYF.

The chain carries TRBV15 and TRBJ1-2; 9 bases fit TRBD1. Germline values: CDR1 LNHNV, CDR2 YYDKDF (reference sequence). The CDR3 is 13 residues long. The V gene end was trimmed by 9 bases and the J gene end by 5 bases; junction bases not matched to a gene: 7. In DNA, the CDR3 is TGTGCCACTCAGCCAGGACAGGGGTATGGCTACACCTTC. Residues: CATQPGQGYGYTF.

The CDR3 region has the DNA TGTGCCACCGAACAGGGGTATGGGGAGACCCAGTACTTC. This gives the protein CATEQGYGETQYF. The V call is TRBV24-1, the J call TRBJ2-5; 7 bases align to TRBD1. The CDR3 spans 13 residues. The junction had 8 bases not matched to a gene; V was cut back by 9 bases and J by 5 bases. Germline CDR1 reads KGHDR; CDR2 reads SFDVKD.

The rearrangement joins TRBV7-9 to TRBJ1-2; TRBD1 aligns across 7 bases. This CDR3 is built from 13 residues. V gave up 5 bases and J gave up 2 bases; unmatched junction bases: 2. CDR1 and CDR2 (germline): SEHNR, FQNEAQ (reference sequence). The CDR3: CASSPGQNYGYTF. DNA of the CDR3: TGTGCCAGCAGCCCGGGACAGAACTATGGCTACACCTTC. Based on the CDR3 plus reference TRBV7-9 and TRBJ1-2, the full variable domain is DTGVSQNPRHKITKRGQNVTFRCDPISEHNRLYWYRQTLGQGPEFLTYFQNEAQLEKSRLLSDRFSAERPKGSFSTLEIQRTEQGDSAMYLCASSPGQNYGYTFGSGTRLTVV.

This clone has only one observation. The chain carries TRBV10-1 and TRBJ2-7; 8 bases agree with TRBD1. In germline, CDR1 is WNHNN, CDR2 SYGVQD (reference sequence). This CDR3 region has 15 residues. J was trimmed by 3 bases and V by 1 base; bases with no gene match: 5. CDR3 DNA sequence: TGCGCCAGCAGTGAGTGGACAGGGAAGGACTACGAGCAGTACTTC. Its translation: CASSEWTGKDYEQYF.

This rearrangement joins TRBV7-9 to TRBJ2-2; TRBD2 matches 7 bases. V was clipped by 5 bases and J by 5 bases; unmatched bases: 14. CDR1 and CDR2 from the germline V gene are SEHNR and FQNEAQ (reference sequence). The CDR3 totals 17 residues. Here the CDR3 reads CASSTTTGGSDTGELFF. The CDR3 nucleotides read TGTGCCAGCAGCACCACAACCGGCGGGAGTGATACCGGGGAGCTGTTTTTT.

The chain combines TRBV19 with TRBJ1-3, with D possibly being TRBD1 (6 bases). CDR3 size: 16 residues. V shed 7 bases and J shed 0 bases, with 16 bases lying between them. Germline-derived CDR1 and CDR2 are LNHDA and SQIVND (reference sequence). In nucleotides, the CDR3 is TGTGCCAGTACCGAAACCGGGACACTCTCTGGAAACACCATATATTTT. The encoded protein is CASTETGTLSGNTIYF.

The rearrangement joins TRBV28 to TRBJ1-5; D gene uncertain. Germline CDR1 MDHEN, CDR2 SYDVKM. This CDR3 has 12 residues. The V gene lost 5 bases and the J gene lost 5 bases, with 7 bases spanning the gap. The CDR3 reads CASSTTDQPQHF. CDR3 DNA: TGTGCCAGCAGTACGACTGATCAGCCCCAGCATTTT.

This clone was recorded a few times. The chain couples TRBV6-5 to TRBJ1-5, with D maybe TRBD1 (5 bases). V shed 6 bases and J shed 8 bases, with 14 bases lying between them. The CDR3 runs 13 residues. Germline-derived CDR1 and CDR2 are MNHEY and SVGAGI. DNA for the CDR3: TGTGCCAGCAGCCCGGGACCCGGGGAGCCCCAGCATTTT. Translated, it gives CASSPGPGEPQHF.

The V call is TRBV5-6, the J call TRBJ1-2; D might be TRBD1 (6 bases). The germline gives CDR1 SGHDT, CDR2 YYEEEE. V was trimmed by 1 base and J by 8 bases, leaving 9 bases between them. The CDR3 sequence is 12 residues long. CDR3 coding DNA: TGTGCCAGCAGCTTGACAGGGCGGGGCTACACCTTC. Translation gives CASSLTGRGYTF.

The chain joins TRBV2 to TRBJ1-5, with D perhaps TRBD1 (5 bases). The CDR3 totals 13 residues. Germline CDR1 reads SNHLY; CDR2 reads FYNNEI. V was trimmed by 7 bases and J by 5 bases, leaving 12 bases between them. CDR3 amino acids: CASMRRADQPQHF. Written as DNA, the CDR3 is TGTGCCAGCATGCGCAGGGCGGATCAGCCCCAGCATTTT.

This clone was counted a single time. The CDR3 DNA sequence: TGTGCCAGCAGTAGAGCAGGGAGGAACACCGGGGAGCTGTTTTTT. This sequence encodes CASSRAGRNTGELFF. The V call is TRBV27, the J call TRBJ2-2; D may be TRBD1 or TRBD2 (5 bases each). V lost 5 bases and J lost 1, with 11 bases in between. Germline values: CDR1 MNHEY, CDR2 SMNVEV (reference sequence). The CDR3 runs 15 residues.

This chain links TRBV7-9 with TRBJ2-2, with D tentatively TRBD1 (6 bases). The CDR3 is 15 residues long. Germline CDR1 and CDR2: SEHNR and FQNEAQ (reference sequence). Trimming stripped 5 bases from V and 4 bases from J, with 14 bases between. The CDR3 bases are TGTGCCAGCAGCCTGGGACAATTGGCCACCGGGGAGCTGTTTTTT. This codes for CASSLGQLATGELFF.

V usage is TRBV7-9 and J usage is TRBJ1-6; D is uncertain. This CDR3 is 12 amino acids long. Germline lookup yields CDR1 SEHNR and CDR2 FQNEAQ (reference sequence). Trimming left V 8 bases short and J 10 bases short, with 12 bases between. The CDR3: CASARVGSPLHF. In nucleotides, the CDR3 is TGTGCCAGCGCCCGTGTGGGGTCACCCCTCCACTTT.

The chain recombines TRBV6-1 with TRBJ1-2; TRBD1 is a possible D gene (6 bases). Looked up from germline, CDR1 is MNHNS and CDR2 is SASEGT. V was clipped by 0 bases and J by 4 bases, with 12 bases between them. The CDR3 sequence is 15 residues long. The CDR3 region is CASSEALGRGYGYTF. The DNA of the CDR3 is TGTGCCAGCAGTGAAGCGCTGGGCAGGGGCTATGGCTACACCTTC.

In DNA, the CDR3 is TGTGCCAGCAGTTCACTCATCGGGACAGTGATAGAAAAACTGTTTTTT. Its translation is CASSSLIGTVIEKLFF. This chain connects TRBV28 to TRBJ1-4; 7 bases map to TRBD1. After removal of 4 bases from V and 8 bases from J, the junction contained 13 bases not matched to a gene. CDR3 length equals 16 residues. The germline gives CDR1 MDHEN, CDR2 SYDVKM.

The V and J genes are TRBV14 and TRBJ1-3; TRBD1 matches 9 bases. V lost 5 bases, J lost 0 bases, and 8 bases stayed unmatched. The V gene's germline CDR1 is SGHDN and CDR2 FVKESK. The CDR3 has 17 residues. CDR3 sequence: CASSALGQGLSGNTIYF. The CDR3 DNA sequence: TGTGCCAGCAGCGCACTCGGACAGGGGCTCTCTGGAAACACCATATATTTT. Complete variable domain (other parts from reference TRBV14 and TRBJ1-3): EAGVTQFPSHSVIEKGQTVTLRCDPISGHDNLYWYRRVMGKEIKFLLHFVKESKQDESGMPNNRFLAERTGGTYSTLKVQPAELEDSGVYFCASSALGQGLSGNTIYFGEGSWLTVV.

The V and J genes are TRBV7-2 and TRBJ2-2; 8 positions match TRBD1. Trimming cost V 1 base and J 6 bases; bases outside gene matches: 7. The CDR3 consists of 16 residues. Germline CDR1 is SGHTA and CDR2 is FQGNSA. CDR3 sequence (DNA): TGTGCCAGCAGCTTAGTGGCAGGGGGCAGGTCCGGGGAGCTGTTTTTT. Its translation is CASSLVAGGRSGELFF.

The genes are TRBV7-3 and TRBJ2-1; a weak D match, TRBD2 (6 bases). Trimming cost V 3 bases and J 5 bases, with 14 bases left between them. Germline V gene data show CDR1 as SGHTA and CDR2 as FQGTGA. The CDR3 has 15 residues. As DNA, the CDR3 is TGTGCCAGCAGCTTCCTCGGGACTGCGGACAATGAGCAGTTCTTC. This encodes CASSFLGTADNEQFF.

V and J are TRBV2 and TRBJ2-2; D remains ambiguous. Trimming shortened V by 1 base and J by 0 bases, and 6 bases separated the two germline ends. The CDR3 has 15 residues. Germline V gene data show CDR1 as SNHLY and CDR2 as FYNNEI. CDR3 sequence (DNA): TGTGCCAGCAGTGAAGACAGCGCGAACACCGGGGAGCTGTTTTTT. The encoded protein is CASSEDSANTGELFF. Complete variable domain (other parts from reference TRBV2 and TRBJ2-2): EPEVTQTPSHQVTQMGQEVILRCVPISNHLYFYWYRQILGQKVEFLVSFYNNEISEKSEIFDDQFSVERPDGSNFTLKIRSTKLEDSAMYFCASSEDSANTGELFFGEGSRLTVL.